This TCR beta chain is drawn from a study of blood T cell repertoires in COVID-19 (dated by TCRdb to between 2020 and 2021). About the investigation overall: Samples covering the acute and convalescent phases of COVID-19 were provided by collaborators in the United States, Italy and Spain. Where available, HLA class I and class II types were obtained from metadata supplied by the sample provider rather than from assay-based typing. The sample metadata nearly always contained a de-identified subject ID, COVID-19 status, age in years and sex. The samples were drawn from the first 160 participants of the ongoing ImmuneRACE study and from 1,254 subjects provided by 6 global collaborators. Subjects who had been exposed to COVID-19, were actively infected with it, or had recovered from it provided the deeply sampled blood TCRbeta repertoires that made up the dataset. The prospective study material was composed of cDNA or gDNA derived from T cells, B-cell-depleted T cells, or PBMCs. The repertoires were released in a freely available public database meant as a resource for research on the immune response to SARS-CoV-2. Results the study describes overall, beyond this receptor: How much clinical and demographic metadata was included differed by source and by participant, and the metadata was provided uncurated.

Details on this clone: It lacks a known antigen. Base qualities are not provided; no much larger clone lies one nucleotide away.

Collaborating institutions collected whole blood in K2EDTA tubes following their own protocols. Collaborator samples were shipped for TCRbeta analysis as frozen whole blood, isolated PBMCs, or DNA extracted from either sample type. TCRbeta CDR3 regions were amplified from genomic DNA using the immunoSEQ Assay, a bias-controlled multiplex PCR. The original methods were these. Within the assay, amplification of reference gene primers was used to estimate how many nucleated cells each sample contained. To quantify the absolute abundance of each unique TCRbeta CDR3 rearrangement, sequence reads were collapsed and filtered. Productive Simpson clonality was computed per sample as the square root of Simpson's diversity index over productive rearrangements. TCRdb mirrors the immuneACCESS table, restricted to in-frame sequences. Some clones are absent from its copies; in checked studies, under half trace to an unresolved V gene, and the reason for the others is unknown. V, J and clone size reflect that table, while D and trimming were determined from the DNA. The sample table lists hundreds of thousands of clones, 70% to 90% of them with a count of one. Roughly 1.4% of the sample goes to the ten largest clones.

The CDR3 holds 14 amino acids from the cysteine to the phenylalanine. The kept DNA is CDR3 alone, 42 bases in frame from the first base. According to the germline V gene, CDR1 reads SGDLS and CDR2 reads YYNGEE. The germline ends are 15 bases apart after V is trimmed by 3 bases and J by 6 bases. The origin of this receptor is a woman aged 30 to 39 with active or convalescent COVID-19. The sequencing sample was made of peripheral blood. The V and J genes are TRBV9 and TRBJ1-1; no confident D gene assignment can be made. The nucleotides are TGTGCCAGCAGCGCCTTGGAGGGCGCGCCTGAAGCTTTCTTT. Its translation reads: CASSALEGAPEAFF.